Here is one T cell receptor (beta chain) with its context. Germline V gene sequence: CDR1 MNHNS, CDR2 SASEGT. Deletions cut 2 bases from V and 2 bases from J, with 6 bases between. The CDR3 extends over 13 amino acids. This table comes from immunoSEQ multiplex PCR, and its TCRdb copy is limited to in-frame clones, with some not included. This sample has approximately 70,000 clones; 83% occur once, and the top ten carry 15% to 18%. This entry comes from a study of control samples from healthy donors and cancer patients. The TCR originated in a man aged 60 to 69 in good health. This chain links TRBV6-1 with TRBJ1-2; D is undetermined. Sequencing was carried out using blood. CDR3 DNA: TGTGCCAGCAGTGAATTTGGAAACTATGGCTACACCTTC. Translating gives CASSEFGNYGYTF.